The 30 T cell receptor beta chains below all came from one sample that was sequenced in a study of cytotoxic CD8 clonotypes in ibrutinib-treated CLL. This table comes from immunoSEQ multiplex PCR, and its TCRdb copy is limited to in-frame clones, with some not included. This table holds tens of thousands of clones, 49% found once. This specimen consisted of PBMCs, obtained before ibrutinib treatment. Receptor source: a human donor with chronic lymphocytic leukemia.

This chain links TRBV13 with TRBJ1-2, with D possibly TRBD1 on 5 matching bases. The CDR3 runs 13 residues. The V end was cut by 5 bases, the J end by 7 bases, with 14 bases between. CDR1 is PRHDT, CDR2 FYEKMQ, per germline (reference sequence). CDR3 nucleotides: TGTGCCAGCAGCCAAGGAGGGGTAGTTGGCTACACCTTC. This sequence encodes CASSQGGVVGYTF. Together with reference TRBV13 and TRBJ1-2, the CDR3 gives the full variable domain: AAGVIQSPRHLIKEKRETATLKCYPIPRHDTVYWYQQGPGQDPQFLISFYEKMQSDKGSIPDRFSAQQFSDYHSELNMSSLELGDSALYFCASSQGGVVGYTFGSGTRLTVV.

This clone was recorded only once. The rearrangement links TRBV5-1 to TRBJ2-7; no firm D call. Trimming shortened V by 2 bases and J by 6 bases, and 12 bases separated the two germline ends. Germline values: CDR1 SGHRS, CDR2 YFSETQ. The CDR3 has 13 residues. CDR3 nucleotides: TGCGCCAGCAGCTTCGAAGTGGATGGCGAGCAGTACTTC. As protein: CASSFEVDGEQYF.

This clone was seen only once. The chain has TRBV18 and TRBJ2-5; D is undetermined. CDR3 length: 14 residues. Per germline, CDR1 KGHSH and CDR2 LQKENI. Trimming pared 1 base from V and 5 bases from J, leaving 11 bases between. For the CDR3, the DNA is TGTGCCAGCTCACCACTCCCGTTGGGCGAGACCCAGTACTTC. This sequence encodes CASSPLPLGETQYF.

The rearrangement uses TRBV29-1 and TRBJ2-7; 8 positions match TRBD1. The CDR3 extends over 13 amino acids. V shed 6 bases, J shed 1 base, and the junction held 5 bases outside the gene matches. Per the germline V gene, CDR1 is SQVTM and CDR2 is ANQGSEA. The CDR3 protein is CSVERQGSYEQYF. DNA of the CDR3: TGCAGCGTCGAGAGACAGGGGTCCTACGAGCAGTACTTC.

The chain combines TRBV28 with TRBJ1-2, with D unclear. V lost 9 bases, J lost 8 bases, and 19 bases lay in between. Germline values: CDR1 MDHEN, CDR2 SYDVKM. This CDR3 spans 13 amino acids. The CDR3 spells CASLLSEARGYTF. CDR3 in DNA: TGTGCCAGTTTATTAAGTGAGGCGAGAGGCTACACCTTC.

This clone was seen a single time. The chain recombines TRBV18 with TRBJ2-5; unclear D gene. The CDR3 spans 16 residues. V was clipped by 6 bases and J by 1 base, with 18 bases between them. Germline assignment: CDR1 KGHSH and CDR2 LQKENI. Here the CDR3 reads CASSNRLALSQETQYF. The CDR3, as DNA: TGTGCCAGCTCCAACCGATTGGCCCTGAGCCAAGAGACCCAGTACTTC. The whole variable domain, remainder taken from reference TRBV18 and TRBJ2-5, is NAGVMQNPRHLVRRRGQEARLRCSPMKGHSHVYWYRQLPEEGLKFMVYLQKENIIDESGMPKERFSAEFPKEGPSILRIQQVVRGDSAAYFCASSNRLALSQETQYFGPGTRLLVL.

V gene TRBV5-1 combines with J gene TRBJ2-7; either TRBD1 or TRBD2 may supply D (5 bases each). Germline V gene data show CDR1 as SGHRS and CDR2 as YFSETQ. The CDR3 has 14 amino acids. V lost 3 bases and J 5 bases, leaving 15 bases between the germline ends. The CDR3 sequence is CASSYTGDLNEQYF. The CDR3 DNA is TGCGCCAGCAGCTACACCGGGGACCTTAACGAGCAGTACTTC.

A word on this clone: Other DNA sequences within the sample encode an identical CDR3. The chain is built from TRBV5-1 and TRBJ2-7; D may be TRBD1 (5 bases). Trimming took 2 bases from V and 3 from J, leaving 9 bases between them. The CDR3 has 13 residues. Germline lookup yields CDR1 SGHRS and CDR2 YFSETQ. The CDR3 here is CASSFQGNYEQYF. The CDR3, as DNA: TGCGCCAGCAGCTTCCAGGGTAACTACGAGCAGTACTTC.

This rearrangement joins TRBV20-1 to TRBJ1-4; D ambiguous. With 3 bases removed from V and 7 bases from J, the gap between germline ends came to 6 bases. This CDR3 comprises 11 residues. Germline values: CDR1 DFQATT, CDR2 SNEGSKA (reference sequence). The CDR3 DNA sequence: TGCAGTGCTAGTTTGCTTGAAAAACTGTTTTTT. Its translation: CSASLLEKLFF.

By share of the sample, this clone is medium-sized. The chain couples TRBV2 to TRBJ1-5; 7 bases are shared with TRBD1. The CDR3 extends over 16 amino acids. CDR1 is SNHLY and CDR2 is FYNNEI in the germline V gene. J lost 1 base, V lost 8 bases, and 11 bases had no gene match. The CDR3 loop is CASGGKGGKSNQPQHF. CDR3 DNA sequence: TGTGCCAGCGGGGGGAAAGGGGGCAAGAGCAATCAGCCCCAGCATTTT.

The chain couples TRBV5-8 to TRBJ1-6; D not resolved. V was shortened by 2 bases and J by 4 bases, with 7 bases between the two germline ends. CDR3 length: 14 amino acids. Germline CDR1 SGHTS, CDR2 YDEGEE. The CDR3: CASSLEAYNSPLHF. In nucleotides, the CDR3 is TGTGCCAGCAGCTTAGAAGCATATAATTCACCCCTCCACTTT.

The chain links TRBV14 to TRBJ1-2; no clear D gene. Trimming shortened V by 0 bases and J by 7 bases, and 18 bases separated the two germline ends. Germline V gene data show CDR1 as SGHDN and CDR2 as FVKESK. The CDR3 loop spans 16 amino acids. The chain's CDR3 is CASSQDLEGFDRGYTF. The CDR3 nucleotides read TGTGCCAGCAGCCAAGATCTCGAGGGCTTCGACCGTGGCTACACCTTC.

V is TRBV7-2 and J is TRBJ1-5; possible D gene TRBD1, 5 bases. The germline V gene has CDR1 SGHTA and CDR2 FQGNSA. The ends were cut back, 1 base at V and 3 bases at J, with 7 bases in the middle. The CDR3 runs 14 residues. In DNA, the CDR3 is TGTGCCAGCAGCTTAGGGGGGGACAATCAGCCCCAGCATTTT. Encoded protein: CASSLGGDNQPQHF.

The chain couples TRBV19 to TRBJ2-3; the D gene could be TRBD1 or TRBD2 (6 bases each). Germline V gene data show CDR1 as LNHDA and CDR2 as SQIVND (reference sequence). The CDR3 contains 15 residues. V was shortened by 0 bases and J by 4 bases, with 11 bases between the two germline ends. The CDR3 DNA follows: TGTGCCAGTAGTATAGAGGAGGGGGTCTCAGATACGCAGTATTTT. This gives the protein CASSIEEGVSDTQYF.

The chain uses TRBV6-5 and TRBJ2-5; D may be TRBD1 or TRBD2 (5 bases each). The V gene's germline CDR1 is MNHEY and CDR2 SVGAGI. V was clipped by 6 bases and J by 7 bases, with 18 bases between them. The CDR3 is 14 residues long. The CDR3 region has the DNA TGTGCCAGCAGGTTCTCCGGGGCGTCAGGGACCCAGTACTTC. This encodes CASRFSGASGTQYF.

The sample holds a few counts of this clone. The gene calls are TRBV10-1 and TRBJ1-5, with D possibly TRBD1 on 6 matching bases. The CDR3 is made up of 15 amino acids. Trimming left V 2 bases short and J 2 bases short, with 10 bases between. The germline V gene encodes CDR1 WNHNN and CDR2 SYGVQD (reference sequence). CDR3 in DNA: TGCGCCAGCAGTGAGACAGGGTTCGGCAATCAGCCCCAGCATTTT. This encodes CASSETGFGNQPQHF.

The rearrangement links TRBV29-1 to TRBJ1-2; 8 bases agree with TRBD1. The germline CDR1 and CDR2 sequences are SQVTM and ANQGSEA. The CDR3 has 12 amino acids. V lost 7 bases and J lost 5; bases outside the gene matches: 6. CDR3 sequence: CSGMTGEYGYTF. CDR3 DNA: TGCAGCGGTATGACAGGGGAGTATGGCTACACCTTC.

The table lists this clone with a count of one. The rearrangement links TRBV7-6 to TRBJ1-2; tentative D call: TRBD1 (5 bases). CDR3 length: 13 amino acids. Trimming removed 5 bases at V and 5 bases at J, with 12 bases between. Germline V lookup: CDR1 SGHVS, CDR2 FNYEAQ. The CDR3 DNA follows: TGTGCCAGCAGCCCCGCAGGGACTTATGGCTACACCTTC. Its protein product is CASSPAGTYGYTF.

V is TRBV5-6 and J is TRBJ2-1, with D maybe TRBD1 (6 bases). V was pared by 0 bases and J by 8 bases, with 18 bases between. The CDR3 contains 16 residues. Germline-derived CDR1 and CDR2 are SGHDT and YYEEEE. The CDR3 protein is CASSLDAGAPTYEQFF. CDR3 in DNA: TGTGCCAGCAGCTTGGATGCAGGGGCCCCAACCTATGAGCAGTTCTTC.

V and J are TRBV29-1 and TRBJ1-2; TRBD1 agrees at 9 bases. Germline V lookup: CDR1 SQVTM, CDR2 ANQGSEA. The trim removed 7 bases at V and 2 bases at J, leaving 11 bases unmatched. This CDR3 spans 15 amino acids. The CDR3 coding sequence is TGCAGCGCCGGGGACAGGGAAGGGTGGAACTATGGCTACACCTTC. It encodes CSAGDREGWNYGYTF.

V gene TRBV5-6 combines with J gene TRBJ2-7; D may correspond to TRBD1 or TRBD2 (5 bases each). Looked up from germline, CDR1 is SGHDT and CDR2 is YYEEEE. V was cut by 5 bases and J by 3 bases, with 18 bases left in between. The CDR3 totals 15 residues. The DNA for the CDR3 is TGTGCCAGCAGTTCCTACCGGGACCCACGCTACGAGCAGTACTTC. Translation gives CASSSYRDPRYEQYF.

The V and J genes are TRBV7-9 and TRBJ1-4; perhaps TRBD1 as D (5 bases). Germline values: CDR1 SEHNR, CDR2 FQNEAQ (reference sequence). The CDR3 consists of 15 residues. V lost 4 bases, J lost 8 bases, and 17 bases lay in between. CDR3 amino acids: CASSSPGPGEEKLFF. CDR3 DNA sequence: TGTGCCAGCAGCTCCCCGGGACCGGGGGAGGAAAAACTGTTTTTT.

V gene TRBV11-3 combines with J gene TRBJ2-3; no firm D call. CDR1 and CDR2 from the germline V gene are SGHNT and YENEEA. The germline V and J ends were trimmed by 1 base and 6 bases, with 8 bases remaining between them. The CDR3 is made up of 13 amino acids. Here the CDR3 reads CASSLVSWDTQYF. As DNA, the CDR3 is TGTGCCAGCAGCTTAGTGAGCTGGGATACGCAGTATTTT.

V is TRBV2 and J is TRBJ2-6; no reliable D call. Trimming took off 7 bases at V and 4 bases at J, with 8 bases between the two ends. Germline values: CDR1 SNHLY, CDR2 FYNNEI. This CDR3 region has 13 residues. The CDR3 sequence: CASTITGANVLTF. The CDR3, as DNA: TGTGCCAGCACCATCACGGGGGCCAACGTCCTGACTTTC.

The sample holds a few counts of this clone. This sequence joins TRBV28 and TRBJ2-1, with D hard to call. Germline V CDR1 and CDR2: MDHEN, SYDVKM. The CDR3 runs to 16 residues. The ends were cut back, 8 bases at V and 2 bases at J, with 19 bases in the middle. The CDR3 protein is CASPAKGPHPYNEQFF. The CDR3 coding sequence is TGTGCCAGCCCTGCCAAAGGCCCACATCCCTACAATGAGCAGTTCTTC. Full variable domain (rest looked up from reference TRBV28 and TRBJ2-1): DVKVTQSSRYLVKRTGEKVFLECVQDMDHENMFWYRQDPGLGLRLIYFSYDVKMKEKGDIPEGYSVSREKKERFSLILESASTNQTSMYLCASPAKGPHPYNEQFFGPGTRLTVL.

The chain joins TRBV7-9 to TRBJ2-7; D unclear. This CDR3 comprises 11 residues. Germline V lookup: CDR1 SEHNR, CDR2 FQNEAQ (reference sequence). V lost 7 bases, J lost 4 bases, and 8 bases lay in between. CDR3 region: CASTDDYEQYF. CDR3 nucleotides: TGTGCCAGCACCGATGATTACGAGCAGTACTTC. Using reference TRBV7-9 and TRBJ2-7 for the parts outside the CDR3, the full variable domain is DTGVSQNPRHKITKRGQNVTFRCDPISEHNRLYWYRQTLGQGPEFLTYFQNEAQLEKSRLLSDRFSAERPKGSFSTLEIQRTEQGDSAMYLCASTDDYEQYFGPGTRLTVT.

This clone came up a few times. The chain links TRBV12-5 to TRBJ2-7, with D unclear. The CDR3 contains 11 residues. Per the germline V gene, CDR1 is LGHNT and CDR2 is FRNRAP. The V gene lost 3 bases and the J gene lost 4 bases, with 4 bases spanning the gap. CDR3 bases: TGTGCTAGTGGTTTCTTTTACGAGCAGTACTTC. Encoded protein: CASGFFYEQYF.

This clone has a handful of counts. The V gene is TRBV2, the J gene TRBJ1-5; 8 positions match TRBD1. V shed 5 bases, J shed 6 bases, and the junction held 6 bases outside the gene matches. Per germline, CDR1 SNHLY and CDR2 FYNNEI. The CDR3 has 14 amino acids. CDR3 coding DNA: TGTGCCAGCAGTTCACAGGGGGGTAGTCAGCCCCAGCATTTT. Encoded protein: CASSSQGGSQPQHF.

This clone was counted between two and nine times. This chain uses TRBV7-3 with TRBJ1-1; maybe TRBD1 (5 bases). The CDR3 is 14 amino acids. V dropped 3 bases and J dropped 0 bases, with 8 bases sitting between them. Germline V gives CDR1 SGHTA, CDR2 FQGTGA. The CDR3: CASSLGLMNTEAFF. The CDR3 nucleotides are TGTGCCAGCAGCTTGGGACTGATGAACACTGAAGCTTTCTTT.

The V call is TRBV6-1, the J call TRBJ2-6; 10 positions agree with TRBD2. CDR1 is MNHNS and CDR2 is SASEGT in the germline V gene. The CDR3 has 15 amino acids. The ends lost 8 bases at V and 4 bases at J; junction bases unmatched: 5. CDR3 in amino acids: CASVAGGGGANVLTF. Written as DNA, the CDR3 is TGTGCCAGCGTAGCGGGGGGAGGAGGGGCCAACGTCCTGACTTTC.